Following are 12 T cell receptor beta chains from one sample sequenced in a study of T cell responses to AZD1222 COVID-19 vaccine. Here immunoSEQ multiplex PCR was the method, and the copy in TCRdb shows in-frame clones only, minus some. The table records roughly 120,000 clones, about 88% of them present only once. The sequenced sample was peripheral blood, obtained on day 0 of MenACWY control vaccination. The source is an adult in good health.

This chain links TRBV6-5 with TRBJ1-5; 7 bases align to TRBD1. CDR1 is MNHEY and CDR2 is SVGAGI in the germline V gene. The junction had 3 bases not matched to a gene; V was cut back by 5 bases and J by 2 bases. This CDR3 region has 14 residues. The CDR3 is CASSRTGGNQPQHF. The CDR3, as DNA: TGTGCCAGCAGTCGTACAGGGGGCAATCAGCCCCAGCATTTT.

V usage is TRBV21-1 and J usage is TRBJ1-5; TRBD1 is the table's D call and was not checked against the DNA. TRBV21-1 is recorded as a pseudogene. The CDR3 is made up of 19 amino acids. The DNA of the CDR3 is TGTGCCAGCAGCACGAACGGACGGACAGGGGGGGGCCAGCCCCAGCCCCAGCATTTT. Protein: CASSTNGRTGGGQPQPQHF.

CDR3 DNA sequence: TGTGCCAGCAGCTCCCACGCCTCCTTTGACTATGGCTACACCTTC. It specifies CASSSHASFDYGYTF. The chain links TRBV9 to TRBJ1-2; D remains ambiguous. The CDR3 runs to 15 residues. V was clipped by 4 bases and J by 3 bases, with 16 bases between them. Germline V gene lookup returns CDR1 SGDLS and CDR2 YYNGEE.

The chain has TRBV14 and TRBJ2-7; TRBD2 aligns across 9 bases. The germline V gene encodes CDR1 SGHDN and CDR2 FVKESK. J was trimmed by 2 bases and V by 6 bases; bases with no gene match: 8. CDR3 length equals 15 residues. In DNA form, the CDR3 reads TGTGCCAGCAGACCCACTAGCGGGTCCCCCTACGAGCAGTACTTC. The encoded protein is CASRPTSGSPYEQYF.

The chain couples TRBV28 to TRBJ1-2; D remains ambiguous. V lost 2 bases and J 3 bases, leaving 7 bases between the germline ends. The CDR3 contains 13 residues. Germline CDR1 and CDR2: MDHEN and SYDVKM. CDR3 bases: TGTGCCAGCAGTTTAAGGACGGACTATGGCTACACCTTC. It encodes CASSLRTDYGYTF.

Only a few counts were recorded for this clone. The chain has TRBV15 and TRBJ2-7; D is possibly TRBD1 or TRBD2 (6 bases each). Germline loops: CDR1 LNHNV, CDR2 YYDKDF (reference sequence). This CDR3 has 13 amino acids. V was shortened by 5 bases and J by 2 bases, with 10 bases between the two germline ends. This CDR3 reads CATSGGGPYEQYF. The DNA of the CDR3 is TGTGCCACCAGCGGAGGGGGTCCCTACGAGCAGTACTTC.

The rearrangement uses TRBV4-1 and TRBJ2-7; 9 nucleotides align to TRBD2. The CDR3 consists of 14 residues. Germline assignment: CDR1 MGHRA and CDR2 YSYEKL. J was trimmed by 6 bases and V by 6 bases; bases with no gene match: 9. The CDR3 DNA reads as TGCGCCAGCAGTTGGGCGGGAGGGCCCTCCGAGCAGTACTTC. Its translation is CASSWAGGPSEQYF.

The rearrangement uses TRBV18 and TRBJ2-5; D gene uncertain. CDR1 is KGHSH and CDR2 is LQKENI in the germline V gene. The CDR3 is 13 residues long. Trimming took off 2 bases at V and 5 bases at J, with 9 bases between the two ends. The CDR3 nucleotides are TGTGCCAGCTCACCAAACCTGGGGGAGACCCAGTACTTC. Its translation is CASSPNLGETQYF.

This chain connects TRBV27 to TRBJ2-7; D call uncertain. Germline values: CDR1 MNHEY, CDR2 SMNVEV (reference sequence). The CDR3 length is 13 residues. V was clipped by 5 bases and J by 3 bases, with 11 bases between them. For the CDR3, the DNA is TGTGCCAGCAGTAGGTCCCAGAGCTACGAGCAGTACTTC. Protein sequence: CASSRSQSYEQYF.

The chain is built from TRBV2 and TRBJ2-7; no reliable D call. Trimming cost V 3 bases and J 7 bases, with 13 bases left between them. Germline V lookup: CDR1 SNHLY, CDR2 FYNNEI. This CDR3 is built from 13 residues. CDR3 nucleotide sequence: TGTGCCAGCAGTGAGAAGGCAAAGAGAGAGCAGTACTTC. This sequence encodes CASSEKAKREQYF.

This chain joins TRBV15 and TRBJ1-5; D gene uncertain. The germline CDR1 and CDR2 sequences are LNHNV and YYDKDF (reference sequence). V gave up 9 bases and J gave up 3 bases, with 12 bases separating them. This CDR3 has 13 amino acids. The CDR3 region has the DNA TGTGCCACTACCGTCGGCCTCAATCAGCCCCAGCATTTT. Protein sequence: CATTVGLNQPQHF. Looking up the rest from reference TRBV15 and TRBJ1-5 gives the full variable domain: DAMVIQNPRYQVTQFGKPVTLSCSQTLNHNVMYWYQQKSSQAPKLLFHYYDKDFNNEADTPDNFQSRRPNTSFCFLDIRSPGLGDTAMYLCATTVGLNQPQHFGDGTRLSIL.

The chain links TRBV28 to TRBJ2-6, with TRBD1 identical over 7 bases. CDR3 size: 16 residues. Germline-derived CDR1 and CDR2 are MDHEN and SYDVKM. V dropped 6 bases and J dropped 2; count of bases not matched to a gene: 7. CDR3: CASRRNDRAGANVLTF. The CDR3 region has the DNA TGTGCCAGCAGACGTAACGACAGGGCTGGGGCCAACGTCCTGACTTTC.